This T cell receptor beta chain is from a study of cytomegalovirus exposure and HLA in healthy donors (dated by TCRdb to about 2017). For context, the study as a whole: According to an earlier analysis of several hundred of the donors, 150 million to 200 million T cells yielded 95 million to 140 million unique TCR beta sequences and 276 Gb of sequence data. About 300 gigabases of sequencing data and tens of millions of unique TCR sequences were included in an early release covering 550 to 650 HLA-typed donors. Of the approximately 400 genotyped donors, around 81% fell in the genetic ancestry cluster associated with self-reported Caucasian donors. The study aimed to test whether cataloging public T cell receptors could reveal signatures of past pathogen exposure. Using immunosequencing, the study profiled T cell repertoires from about 620 subjects and related those repertoires to cytomegalovirus serostatus. In addition to the first cohort of 500 to 850 subjects, a separate validation cohort of some 120 different subjects was used. High-throughput TCR immunosequencing, statistical association of individual TCRs with disease status, and machine learning were combined to predict cytomegalovirus infection status. A later analysis re-examined previously published TCR beta repertoires from hundreds of donors and added high-resolution HLA genotyping to investigate patterns of TCR occurrence. Rather than using new phenotypic data, the later analysis identified candidate immune exposures from TCR beta sequences and from how often those sequences occurred across donors. To decide whether each TCR beta V gene segment behaved as functional or pseudogenic, an earlier analysis of approximately 590 of the donors relied on high-throughput TCR beta sequencing. Donor age, sex, ethnicity and CMV serostatus were compiled together with the repertoire data. In a later genetic analysis, genome-wide SNP genotypes for about three fifths of the roughly 670 donors were used, and that subset was treated as a discovery cohort. Every discovery cohort repertoire had been produced on one sequencing platform. HLA typing covered class I and class II loci at four-digit resolution. Typing coverage differed by locus: A, B, C, DRB1 and DQB1 were typed in roughly 620-630 donors, DQA1 in roughly 510, DPA1 in roughly 590, and DPB1 in roughly 470. Because of strong linkage in the cohort, a few DR-DQ haplotypes were treated as single units for association and clustering. Among about 390 genotyped donors of the cohort, an average of around 240,000 unique TCR beta nucleotide sequences were sequenced per donor, around 20% of them non-productive. General conclusions and limits of the study: According to a later analysis, parvovirus B19, influenza, CMV and Epstein-Barr virus appeared linked to several top co-occurrence clusters. In an earlier analysis of about 600 of the donors, most TCR beta V segments appeared in productive rearrangements about 87% or about 30% of the time, broadly matching IMGT annotations. A cluster of highly shared sequence variants was judged likely to be a technical artifact of the sequencing pipeline. A later analysis associated 16,951 TCR beta sequences with specific HLA alleles at a false discovery rate of 0.05. A later analysis found that HLA-associated TCR beta chains were more clonally expanded and had lower generation probabilities than equally common non-associated chains. A further reported finding was that TCR beta sequences accurately predicted the HLA-A and HLA-B alleles for most subjects in the first cohort. In a later analysis, TCR association rates were found to vary across HLA loci, with the most associated TCRs seen for DRB1 alleles and the fewest for HLA-C alleles. About 17 rarely observed V segments, including chromosome 9 orphons, were excluded from the earlier analysis of approximately 500 of the donors because counts were too low. CMV serostatus was the only immune exposure information available for the cohort. A few of the identified cytomegalovirus-associated TCR beta chains were confirmed in vitro to be specific for cytomegalovirus antigens. When HLA alleles, especially DR and DQ, strongly co-occurred, attributing TCR associations to individual alleles was difficult. In this cohort, only TCR beta chains were sequenced, and detectable features were limited by the absence of alpha or paired-chain data. The authors suggested that the approach could potentially be generalized to other disease states and immunological phenotypes. Linkage disequilibrium might explain the correlated functional status among segregating V segments, but an unknown experimental factor could not be ruled out. Some IMGT-functional V segments, including TRBV6-2 and TRBV6-3, could not be told apart with the 87-base-pair reads, so those segments were excluded. In both the original and validation cohorts, the classifier was reported to diagnose cytomegalovirus status with high specificity and sensitivity. The study listed 150 to 200 TCR beta chains as associated with cytomegalovirus. Presence/absence analyses assumed roughly uniform sequencing depth across donors, an assumption that may not hold. Most CMV-associated TCR beta chains appeared to be HLA-restricted in a later analysis, and the HLA associations seemed to be driven largely by CMV exposure. Because HLA typing was unavailable for some donors at each locus, only the typed subset was used in association tests. While some public TCRs were present in many individuals, most TCR sequences turned up only very rarely across donors. Compared with the approximately 600-donor mean, donors in an Asian-associated ancestry cluster had fewer N-insertions in productive TCRs, according to a later genetic analysis. V-gene and J-gene trimming of TCR beta chains was associated with a missense DCLRE1C variant in a later genetic analysis, and the association was replicated in an independent cohort.

Counted from cysteine to phenylalanine, this CDR3 has 13 amino acids. Only the CDR3 DNA stays, 39 bases, in frame from base 1. At the junction V is shortened by 2 bases and J by 4 bases, with 8 bases in between. CDR1 and CDR2 (LGHNA, YSLEER) derive from the germline V gene. In this sample, this clone turned up a few times. Its target antigen remains unknown. No much larger clone exists at a distance of one base, and base qualities are not known. The method was the immunoSEQ multiplex PCR assay. For the multiplex PCR, a mixture combining 60 forward primers for TCR Vbeta segments and 13 reverse primers for TCR Jbeta segments was used. A multiplex PCR assay on genomic DNA amplified the CDR3 region of rearranged TCR beta genes. Amplified TCR beta libraries were sequenced as 87-base-pair reads on the Illumina HiSeq System. Regarding the original processing steps: Across the 666 repertoires, a later analysis counted 80 million or so unique TCR beta chains, approximately 10 million of which were shared by at least two donors. A nearest-neighbor algorithm error-corrected the raw reads and collapsed the reads into unique sequences, merging closely related sequences to remove PCR and sequencing errors. CDR3 sequences were aligned to IMGT reference sequences to assign V, D and J gene segments. Each retained sequence needed at least a six-nucleotide match to both a V gene segment and a J gene segment. Rearrangements were called productive when the CDR3 lacked stop codons and stayed in frame with V and J; all others were non-productive. CDR3 was defined according to IMGT convention as the region running from the second conserved V-encoded cysteine to the conserved J-encoded phenylalanine. In an earlier analysis of around 600 of the donors, sequences lacking an unambiguous match to a single V gene segment were excluded. An earlier analysis of a few hundred of the donors classified V segments as functional when productive rearrangements were above 56.7% and as segregating when the standard deviation between donors was above 5%. A statistical classification framework was built to diagnose cytomegalovirus status from the catalog of TCR beta chain sequences. A later analysis assigned V and J genes by comparing TCR nucleotide sequences with IMGT/GENE-DB human TR gene sequences. The TCRdist pipeline was used in a later analysis to assign CDR3 sequences and most-parsimonious VDJ recombination scenarios. A later analysis defined each TCR beta chain by its CDR3 amino acid sequence plus V-gene family, and excluded reads lacking a unique V-gene family. As a way to deal with suspected cross-contamination and a sequencing artifact, a later analysis dropped roughly 600 nucleotide sequences that were highly shared and had low generation probability. For each public chain, a later analysis derived a clonal expansion index from normalized ranks of inferred template counts within each repertoire. Generation probabilities in a later analysis came from a VDJ recombination model fitted to out-of-frame rearrangements, and those results were checked against IGoR. A later analysis scored TCR-TCR, TCR-HLA and TCR-CMV co-occurrence with hypergeometric tests, applying a repertoire-size bias correction to TCR pairs. False discovery rates were estimated in a later analysis by permuting HLA or CMV assignments 20 times. In a later analysis, co-occurring TCRs were grouped using DBSCAN, and TCRdist sequence similarity was added for clustering within HLA-allele-positive subsets. Repertoires with fewer than 30,000 or more than 120,000 public chains, plus five repertoires with anomalous nucleotide sharing, were excluded from co-occurrence clustering. The clones in this table, taken by TCRdb from immuneACCESS, are in-frame only. Not every clone is retained; where verified, under half of the shortfall comes from an unresolved V gene, and the cause of the rest is unknown. V and J calls and clone size follow that table, whereas D and trimming were derived from the DNA. The sample yields 150,000 to 200,000 clones; less than 90% were counted once. The top ten hold about 0.26% of the sample.

The cohort comprised some 700 healthy bone marrow donors. At the time of sampling, all cohort members were nominally healthy, though unrecorded immune exposures were likely present. The donor tested CMV seronegative, placing the donor among the 350 to 400 seronegative members of the cohort. A peripheral blood sample was collected from each donor, and TCR beta sequencing was performed on peripheral blood mononuclear cells. Genomic DNA was extracted from the blood cell samples with the Qiagen DNeasy Blood Extraction Kit. The chain joins TRBV4-3 to TRBJ1-2, with TRBD1 perhaps the D gene, on 6 matching bases. Sequenced: PBMCs. This receptor was identified in a boy between 10 and 17 years old in good health and CMV-seronegative. The CDR3 reads CASSQHRVYGYTF. Read as DNA, the sequence is TGCGCCAGCAGCCAACACAGGGTCTATGGCTACACCTTC.